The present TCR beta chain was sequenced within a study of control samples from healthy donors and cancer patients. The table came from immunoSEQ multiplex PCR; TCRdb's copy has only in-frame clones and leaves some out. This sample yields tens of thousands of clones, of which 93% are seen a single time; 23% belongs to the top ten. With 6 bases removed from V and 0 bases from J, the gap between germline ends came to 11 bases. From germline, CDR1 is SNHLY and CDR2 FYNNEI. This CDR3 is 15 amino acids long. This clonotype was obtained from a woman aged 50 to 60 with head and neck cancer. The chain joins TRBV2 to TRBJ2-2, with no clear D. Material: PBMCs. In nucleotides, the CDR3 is TGTGCCAGCAGCCCCGGGTCCGCGAACACCGGGGAGCTGTTTTTT. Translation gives CASSPGSANTGELFF.